This T cell receptor (beta chain) emerged from a study of blood T cell repertoires in COVID-19. Overall study: Spain, Italy and the United States supplied samples that represented acute and convalescent COVID-19.

While infection was still active, Seattle patients were enrolled and then followed longitudinally. Authors' processing steps: Estimated nucleated cell counts came from reference gene primer amplification. Method: immunoSEQ multiplex PCR; TCRdb's copy keeps in-frame clones and lacks some. That table supplies the V and J calls and clone size; D and trimming were determined from the DNA. The sample holds under 250,000 clones, about 87% seen once. The sequenced sample consisted of peripheral blood. The receptor was derived from a woman aged 25-40 years with COVID-19, enrolled during active disease.

CDR3 sequence (DNA): TGTGCCAGCAGCCACTGGGACAGGGCCTACGAGCAGTACTTC. Translated, it gives CASSHWDRAYEQYF. V usage is TRBV28 and J usage is TRBJ2-7; 9 bases fit TRBD1. This CDR3 is 14 amino acids long. Germline V lookup: CDR1 MDHEN, CDR2 SYDVKM. V was clipped by 6 bases and J by 2 bases; unmatched bases: 5.